This T cell receptor (beta chain) was recorded in a study of graft-versus-host responses after intestinal transplantation. Study-level results: HvG clone declines early post-transplant were associated with peak circulating GvH levels.

The table came from immunoSEQ multiplex PCR; TCRdb's copy has only in-frame clones and leaves some out. Of tens of thousands of clones listed, approximately 92% are singletons. Notes on this clone: Its target is unknown.

Source: unstimulated CD8+ T cells sorted from spleen or lymph node cells, taken before intestinal transplant. The TCR comes from a human donor who received an intestinal transplant.

The CDR3 region is CASSQEAGQTYEQYF. For the CDR3, the DNA is TGTGCCAGCAGCCAAGAGGCGGGACAGACCTACGAGCAGTACTTC. The chain links TRBV4-2 to TRBJ2-7, with D perhaps matching TRBD1 (7 bases). CDR3 length equals 15 residues. Trimming stripped 0 bases from V and 2 bases from J, with 11 bases between. CDR1 is LGHNA, CDR2 YNFKEQ, per germline.